These T cell receptor beta chains were read from a single sample in a study of Graves' ophthalmopathy and Graves' hyperthyroidism. TCRdb analysed the multiplex PCR reads with MiXCR anew, one entry per CDR3 protein. Of over a million distinct CDR3 sequences listed, 35% to 40% are singletons. The sequencing sample was made of peripheral blood or thyroid tissue (not recorded which). The receptors originated from an adult man with Graves' hyperthyroidism. Each CDR3 is given with its conserved first and last residue. A D gene is named only where the DNA matches it firmly. Clone size is not always given. Where it is, it says once, few, many or a class for expanded clones.

d_gene: .; abundance: many; j_gene: TRBJ2-6; v_gene: TRBV19; CDR3nt: TGTGCCAGTAGTACCCTCCTCAGGGGATCTGGGGCCAACGTCCTGACTTTC; CDR3aa: CASSTLLRGSGANVLTF
d_gene: .; abundance: .; j_gene: TRBJ1-4; v_gene: TRBV7-9; CDR3nt: TGTGCCAGCCCAGATGGAAAACTGTTTTTT; CDR3aa: CASPDGKLFF
d_gene: .; abundance: .; j_gene: TRBJ2-7; v_gene: TRBV10-3; CDR3nt: TGTGCCATCAGCCGGGACGAGCAGTACTTC; CDR3aa: CAISRDEQYF
d_gene: TRBD2; abundance: .; j_gene: TRBJ2-3; v_gene: TRBV10-3; CDR3nt: TGTGCCATCAGCCTAGCGGGGGGTCCCACAGATACGCAGTATTTT; CDR3aa: CAISLAGGPTDTQYF
d_gene: .; abundance: many; j_gene: TRBJ1-1; v_gene: TRBV19; CDR3nt: TGTGCCAGTAGTATCGTGGGGGCCGCTCTCTTT; CDR3aa: CASSIVGAALF
d_gene: TRBD1; abundance: many; j_gene: TRBJ1-5; v_gene: TRBV7-9; CDR3nt: TGTGCCAGCAGCTTCGGGACAGGGTACAATCAGCCCCAGCATTTT; CDR3aa: CASSFGTGYNQPQHF
d_gene: .; abundance: many; j_gene: TRBJ1-5; v_gene: TRBV15; CDR3nt: TGTGCCACCAGCAGAGATTCCGCGGACGGTAATAGCAATCAGCCCCAGCATTTT; CDR3aa: CATSRDSADGNSNQPQHF
d_gene: .; abundance: few; j_gene: TRBJ1-5; v_gene: TRBV20-1; CDR3nt: TGCAGTGCCCGGGGTGGGTCAGGCTATCAGCCCCAGCATTTT; CDR3aa: CSARGGSGYQPQHF
d_gene: .; abundance: .; j_gene: TRBJ1-2; v_gene: TRBV29-1; CDR3nt: TGCAGCGCCGGGACACCGTCCTATGGCTACACCTTC; CDR3aa: CSAGTPSYGYTF
d_gene: .; abundance: few; j_gene: TRBJ2-5; v_gene: TRBV28; CDR3nt: TGTGCCAGCAACAACTTGGGCCCCTCGTCGGCCCAGTACTTC; CDR3aa: CASNNLGPSSAQYF
d_gene: TRBD2; abundance: few; j_gene: TRBJ2-5; v_gene: TRBV3-1; CDR3nt: TGTGCCAGCAGCCAAGCTAGCGGTCCCCAGTACTTC; CDR3aa: CASSQASGPQYF
d_gene: .; abundance: .; j_gene: TRBJ2-6; v_gene: TRBV6-2/TRBV6-3; CDR3nt: TGTGCCAGCAGTTCGCGGAACACTGGGGCCAACGTCCTGACTTTC; CDR3aa: CASSSRNTGANVLTF
d_gene: .; abundance: .; j_gene: TRBJ1-3; v_gene: TRBV2; CDR3nt: TGTGCCAGCAGTGATCGGGGAATCTCTGGAAACACCATATATTTT; CDR3aa: CASSDRGISGNTIYF
d_gene: .; abundance: many; j_gene: TRBJ2-5; v_gene: TRBV7-9; CDR3nt: TGTGCCAGCAGCTTCGACGGAGTCCAAGAGACCCAGTACTTC; CDR3aa: CASSFDGVQETQYF
d_gene: .; abundance: many; j_gene: TRBJ1-1; v_gene: TRBV2; CDR3nt: TGTGCCAGCAGTTTCGACAAGGTAGGGTGGGCGAACACTGAAGCTTTCTTT; CDR3aa: CASSFDKVGWANTEAFF
d_gene: TRBD1; abundance: .; j_gene: TRBJ2-7; v_gene: TRBV20-1; CDR3nt: TGCAGTGCTACGTATACGGGACAGGGGTTTCAGCAGTACTTC; CDR3aa: CSATYTGQGFQQYF
d_gene: TRBD1; abundance: few; j_gene: TRBJ2-7; v_gene: TRBV18; CDR3nt: TGTGCCAGCTCACCAACGCGGACAGGGAATGTGTACGAGCAGTACTTC; CDR3aa: CASSPTRTGNVYEQYF
d_gene: TRBD2; abundance: .; j_gene: TRBJ2-7; v_gene: TRBV7-2; CDR3nt: TGTGCCAGCAGCTTAAGGGACCCGAGACTAGCGGGGTCATACGAGCAGTACTTC; CDR3aa: CASSLRDPRLAGSYEQYF
d_gene: TRBD1; abundance: .; j_gene: TRBJ2-5; v_gene: TRBV14; CDR3nt: TGTGCCAGCAGCCAAGATTTGACAGGGGGTCGAGAGACCCAGTACTTC; CDR3aa: CASSQDLTGGRETQYF
d_gene: .; abundance: .; j_gene: TRBJ2-3; v_gene: TRBV29-1; CDR3nt: TGCAGCGTGGTGGGGGGCACAGATACGCAGTATTTT; CDR3aa: CSVVGGTDTQYF
d_gene: .; abundance: .; j_gene: TRBJ2-7; v_gene: TRBV5-1; CDR3nt: TGCGCCAGCAGCTTGGGCGGCAACTACGTGCAGTACTTC; CDR3aa: CASSLGGNYVQYF
d_gene: .; abundance: .; j_gene: TRBJ1-1; v_gene: TRBV29-1; CDR3nt: TGCAGCGTTGACATCGGGAGTGGGTTTAACACTGAAGCTTTCTTT; CDR3aa: CSVDIGSGFNTEAFF
d_gene: TRBD2; abundance: .; j_gene: TRBJ2-5; v_gene: TRBV28; CDR3nt: TGTGCCAGCAGTATTCTTCCGGGACTAGAAGCCGAAGAGACCCAGTACTTC; CDR3aa: CASSILPGLEAEETQYF
d_gene: TRBD1; abundance: many; j_gene: TRBJ2-7; v_gene: TRBV7-9; CDR3nt: TGTGCCAGCACCCGTTCGGGACAGGGAGACGAGCAGTACTTC; CDR3aa: CASTRSGQGDEQYF
d_gene: TRBD2; abundance: few; j_gene: TRBJ2-5; v_gene: TRBV30; CDR3nt: TGTGCCTGGAGTCAGGGACTAGCGGGAGAGACCCAGTACTTC; CDR3aa: CAWSQGLAGETQYF
d_gene: TRBD2; abundance: many; j_gene: TRBJ2-6; v_gene: TRBV14; CDR3nt: TGTGCCAGCAGCCCCGCTAGCGGGAGATCAGGGGCCAACGTCCTGACTTTC; CDR3aa: CASSPASGRSGANVLTF
d_gene: .; abundance: many; j_gene: TRBJ1-5; v_gene: TRBV7-2; CDR3nt: TGTGCCAGCAGCTTAGAAGGTCCCGCTCAGCCCCAGCATTTT; CDR3aa: CASSLEGPAQPQHF
d_gene: .; abundance: .; j_gene: TRBJ1-2; v_gene: TRBV25-1; CDR3nt: TGTGCCACCAACCAGGCTCCTATACAGGGACCGGTTGGCTACACCTTC; CDR3aa: CATNQAPIQGPVGYTF
d_gene: .; abundance: many; j_gene: TRBJ1-4; v_gene: TRBV9; CDR3nt: TGTGCCAGCAGCGTAGCTGGGGCAACTAATGAAAAACTGTTTTTT; CDR3aa: CASSVAGATNEKLFF
d_gene: .; abundance: .; j_gene: TRBJ2-7; v_gene: TRBV11-2; CDR3nt: TGTGCCAGCAGCTTCCGGGACACCGTTAACGAGCAGTACTTC; CDR3aa: CASSFRDTVNEQYF
d_gene: TRBD1; abundance: many; j_gene: TRBJ2-5; v_gene: TRBV20-1; CDR3nt: TGCAGTGCCCTGAGGGACAGGGGGCGCTTCGGGGGTGAGACCCAGTACTTC; CDR3aa: CSALRDRGRFGGETQYF